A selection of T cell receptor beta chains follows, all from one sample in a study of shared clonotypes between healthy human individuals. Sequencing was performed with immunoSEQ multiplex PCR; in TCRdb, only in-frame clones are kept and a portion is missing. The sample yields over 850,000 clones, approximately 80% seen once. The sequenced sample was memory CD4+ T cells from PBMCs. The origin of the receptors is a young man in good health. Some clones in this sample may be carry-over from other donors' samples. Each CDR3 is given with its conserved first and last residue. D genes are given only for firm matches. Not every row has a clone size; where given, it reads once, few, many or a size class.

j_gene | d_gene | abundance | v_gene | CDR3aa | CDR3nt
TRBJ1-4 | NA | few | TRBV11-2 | CASSHRPGGDEKLFF | TGTGCCAGCAGCCATCGACCGGGTGGGGATGAAAAACTGTTTTTT
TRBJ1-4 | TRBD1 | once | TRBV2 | CASSGLQGGYEKLFF | TGTGCCAGCAGTGGGCTACAGGGGGGCTATGAAAAACTGTTTTTT
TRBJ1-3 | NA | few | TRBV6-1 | CASSEFEFNSGNTIYF | TGTGCCAGCAGTGAATTTGAGTTCAACTCTGGAAACACCATATATTTT
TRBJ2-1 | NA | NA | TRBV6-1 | CASSENGSWDEQFF | TGTGCCAGCAGCGAGAACGGGAGTTGGGATGAGCAGTTCTTC
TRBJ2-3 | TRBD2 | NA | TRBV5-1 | CASSFDPASGGISTDTQYF | TGCGCCAGCAGCTTCGACCCAGCTAGCGGGGGTATTAGCACAGATACGCAGTATTTT
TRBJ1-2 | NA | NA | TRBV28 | CASTPFLGGYTF | TGTGCCAGCACCCCATTCCTGGGTGGCTACACCTTC
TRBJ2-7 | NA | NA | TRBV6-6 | CASSGPPSYEQYF | TGTGCCAGCAGCGGACCTCCCTCCTACGAGCAGTACTTC
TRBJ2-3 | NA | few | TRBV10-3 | CAISDAGSTDTQYF | TGTGCCATCAGTGATGCCGGGAGCACAGATACGCAGTATTTT
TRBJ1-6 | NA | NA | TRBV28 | CASTPIGDGFNSPLHF | TGTGCCAGCACCCCTATAGGGGATGGATTTAATTCACCCCTCCACTTT
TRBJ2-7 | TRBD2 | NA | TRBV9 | CASSVGSGRYEQYF | TGTGCCAGCAGCGTAGGTAGCGGGAGGTACGAGCAGTACTTC
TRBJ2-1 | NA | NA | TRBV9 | CASSVGQGLLKIEQFF | TGTGCCAGCAGCGTAGGGCAGGGGTTGCTCAAGATTGAGCAGTTCTTC
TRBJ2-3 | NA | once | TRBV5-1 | CASSLSPLGQERGDTQYF | TGCGCCAGCAGCTTAAGTCCTTTGGGTCAGGAGAGAGGCGATACGCAGTATTTT
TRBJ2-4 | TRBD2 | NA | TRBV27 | CASSPPRGGAVDIQYF | TGTGCCAGCAGTCCCCCCCGGGGGGGGGCGGTGGACATTCAGTACTTC
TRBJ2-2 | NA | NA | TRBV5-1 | CASSWTSTGELFF | TGCGCCAGCAGCTGGACCAGCACCGGGGAGCTGTTTTTT
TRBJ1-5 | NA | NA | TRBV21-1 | CASSKVGRNRAAQPQHF | TGTGCCAGCAGCAAAGTAGGACGGAACAGGGCCGCTCAGCCCCAGCATTTT
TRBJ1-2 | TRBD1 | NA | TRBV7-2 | CASSPDRVKGYTF | TGTGCCAGCAGCCCGGACAGGGTAAAGGGCTACACCTTC
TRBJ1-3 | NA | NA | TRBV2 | CASSADRGGTNTIYF | TGTGCCAGCAGCGCAGACAGAGGAGGAACCAACACCATATATTTT
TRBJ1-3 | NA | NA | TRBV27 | CASRDSSGNTIYF | TGTGCCAGCAGAGACAGCTCTGGAAACACCATATATTTT
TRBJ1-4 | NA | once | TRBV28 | CASSITISRGKLFF | TGTGCCAGCAGTATAACAATATCTAGGGGGAAGCTGTTTTTT
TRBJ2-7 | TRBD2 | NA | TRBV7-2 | CASSLRSLAGGGYEQYF | TGTGCCAGCAGCTTACGTTCTCTAGCGGGAGGTGGGTACGAGCAGTACTTC
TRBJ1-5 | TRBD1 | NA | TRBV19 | CASTDRGSQPQHF | TGTGCCAGTACTGACAGGGGAAGTCAGCCCCAGCATTTT
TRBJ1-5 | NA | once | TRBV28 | CASSLQGGNQPQHF | TGTGCCAGCAGTTTACAAGGGGGCAATCAGCCCCAGCATTTT
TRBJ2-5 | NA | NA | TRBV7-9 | CASSLLVTWQQETQYF | TGTGCCAGCAGCTTATTAGTTACCTGGCAGCAAGAGACCCAGTACTTC
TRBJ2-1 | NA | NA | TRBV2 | CASSDEVAVEQFF | TGTGCCAGCAGTGATGAGGTAGCGGTTGAGCAGTTCTTC
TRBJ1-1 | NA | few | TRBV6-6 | CASSYGDLEAFF | TGTGCCAGCAGTTACGGGGATTTGGAAGCTTTCTTT
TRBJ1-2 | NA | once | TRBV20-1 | CSVVRAGGYTF | TGCAGTGTTGTCAGGGCGGGTGGCTACACCTTC
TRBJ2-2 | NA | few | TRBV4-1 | CASSQPLGLAGELFF | TGCGCCAGCAGCCAACCCCTGGGACTTGCAGGGGAGCTGTTTTTT
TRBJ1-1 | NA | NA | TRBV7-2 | CASSPEGQVMNTEAFF | TGTGCCAGCAGCCCAGAAGGGCAGGTCATGAACACTGAAGCTTTCTTT
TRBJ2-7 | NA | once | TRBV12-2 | CASRLAPRTLASYEQYF | TGTGCAAGTCGCTTAGCACCAAGGACACTAGCCTCCTACGAGCAGTACTTC
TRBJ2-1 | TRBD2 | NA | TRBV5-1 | CASSFGREGGEQFF | TGCGCCAGCAGCTTCGGGCGGGAGGGAGGTGAGCAGTTCTTC
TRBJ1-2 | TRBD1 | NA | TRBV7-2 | CASSEGTVGRVGGYTF | TGTGCCAGCAGCGAAGGGACAGTAGGCCGTGTAGGGGGCTACACCTTC
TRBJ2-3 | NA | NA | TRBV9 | CASSVRGSTDTQYF | TGTGCCAGCAGCGTGCGGGGAAGCACAGATACGCAGTATTTT
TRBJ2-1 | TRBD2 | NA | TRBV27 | CASSLGTTHEQFF | TGTGCCAGCTCCCTGGGGACTACGCATGAGCAGTTCTTC
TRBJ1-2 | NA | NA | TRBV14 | CASSQAPDYGYTF | TGTGCCAGCAGCCAAGCTCCAGACTATGGCTACACCTTC
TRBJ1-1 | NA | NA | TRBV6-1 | CASRSTGPVNTEAFF | TGTGCCAGCAGGAGCACGGGACCTGTAAACACTGAAGCTTTCTTT
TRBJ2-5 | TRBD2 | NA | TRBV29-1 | CSAYVLGTSGRWRETQYF | TGCAGCGCCTACGTATTGGGGACTAGCGGGAGGTGGAGGGAGACCCAGTACTTC
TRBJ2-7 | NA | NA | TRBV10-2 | CASRPERGVAGGAYEQYF | TGCGCCAGCAGGCCAGAGAGGGGGGTGGCAGGAGGGGCCTACGAGCAGTACTTC
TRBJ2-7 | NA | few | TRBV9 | CASSVAGIRGYEQYF | TGTGCCAGCAGCGTAGCCGGGATTCGGGGATACGAGCAGTACTTC
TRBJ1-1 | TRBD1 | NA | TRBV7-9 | CASSLLAGGSTEAFF | TGTGCCAGCAGCTTGCTGGCAGGGGGATCCACTGAAGCTTTCTTT
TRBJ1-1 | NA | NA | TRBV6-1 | CASSETGANTEAFF | TGTGCCAGCAGTGAGACAGGTGCGAACACTGAAGCTTTCTTT
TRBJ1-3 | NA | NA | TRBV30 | CAWSARNTIYF | TGTGCCTGGAGCGCAAGAAACACCATATATTTT
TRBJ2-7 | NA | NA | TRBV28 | CASSSPPLTYEQYF | TGTGCCAGCAGTTCGCCCCCCCTCACCTACGAGCAGTACTTC
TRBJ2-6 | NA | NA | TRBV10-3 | CAIRRGPPNSGANVLTF | TGTGCCATCAGGAGGGGACCCCCTAACTCTGGGGCCAACGTCCTGACTTTC
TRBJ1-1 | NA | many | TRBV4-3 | CASSRRGDREGLTFF | TGCGCCAGCAGCCGAAGGGGGGACCGGGAAGGATTAACTTTCTTT
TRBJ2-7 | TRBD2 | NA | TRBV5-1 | CASSLTGGAYEQYF | TGCGCCAGCAGCTTGACGGGGGGAGCCTACGAGCAGTACTTC
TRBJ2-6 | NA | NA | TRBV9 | CASSARLVVWAGANVLTF | TGTGCCAGCAGCGCCCGACTAGTGGTATGGGCTGGGGCCAACGTCCTGACTTTC
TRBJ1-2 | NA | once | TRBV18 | CASSPPLVYGYTF | TGTGCCAGCTCACCACCTTTGGTCTATGGCTACACCTTC
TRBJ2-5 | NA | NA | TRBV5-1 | CASSQRGLRGETQYF | TGCGCCAGCAGCCAGCGAGGGCTCCGCGGGGAGACCCAGTACTTC
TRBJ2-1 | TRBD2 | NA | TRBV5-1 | CASSLEGPSGNNEQFF | TGCGCCAGCAGCCTAGAAGGGCCTAGCGGGAACAATGAGCAGTTCTTC
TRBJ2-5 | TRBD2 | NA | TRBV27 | CASSLSGLAGEETQYF | TGTGCCAGCAGTTTATCGGGGCTAGCGGGAGAAGAGACCCAGTACTTC
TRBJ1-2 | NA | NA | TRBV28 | CASSPGINYGYTF | TGTGCCAGCAGTCCCGGCATTAACTATGGCTACACCTTC
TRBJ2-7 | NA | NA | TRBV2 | CASSEHRVMYDEQYF | TGTGCCAGCAGTGAACACAGGGTAATGTACGACGAGCAGTACTTC
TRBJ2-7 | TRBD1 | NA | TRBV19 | CASSIAPDRGYEQYF | TGTGCCAGTAGTATAGCCCCCGACAGGGGCTACGAGCAGTACTTC
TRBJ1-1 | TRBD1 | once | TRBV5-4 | CASSLAGTGRAEAFF | TGTGCCAGCAGCTTAGCCGGGACAGGGAGGGCTGAAGCTTTCTTT
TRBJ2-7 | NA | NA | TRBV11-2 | CASSLEVVRQSSYEQYF | TGTGCCAGCAGCTTAGAGGTGGTAAGACAGTCCTCCTACGAGCAGTACTTC
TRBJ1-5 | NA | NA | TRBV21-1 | CASGRGQDSNQPQHF | TGTGCCAGTGGTAGGGGGCAGGACAGCAATCAGCCCCAGCATTTT
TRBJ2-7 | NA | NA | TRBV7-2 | CASSSKIGTEVYEQYF | TGTGCCAGCAGCTCCAAGATTGGAACGGAAGTATACGAGCAGTACTTC
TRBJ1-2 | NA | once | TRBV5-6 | CASSLRSGSGYTF | TGTGCCAGCAGCTTGAGGTCGGGGTCTGGCTACACCTTC
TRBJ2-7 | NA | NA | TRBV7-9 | CASRRLENEQYF | TGTGCCAGCAGAAGACTAGAGAACGAGCAGTACTTC
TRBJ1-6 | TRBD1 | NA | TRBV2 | CASRLWTGFNNSPLHF | TGTGCCAGCAGACTCTGGACAGGGTTCAATAATTCACCCCTCCACTTT